Given below is one TCR beta chain in context. This clone was picked up a small number of times. The target of this receptor is not known. No base quality values were provided; no much bigger clone lies one nucleotide off. Reading from cysteine to phenylalanine, the CDR3 counts 11 amino acids. Only the CDR3 DNA is retained, 33 bases long and in frame from the first base. The germline V gene specifies SGHTA as CDR1 and FQGNSA as CDR2. At the junction V is shortened by 1 base and J by 10 bases, with 5 bases in between. TCRbeta CDR3 regions were sequenced with the immunoSEQ Assay. After extraction, genomic DNA underwent amplification by bias-controlled multiplex PCR, followed by high-throughput sequencing. The paper's data handling went like this. Collapsing and filtering of sequences were performed to quantify the absolute abundance of each unique TCRbeta CDR3 region. Usable DNA was measured by amplifying reference genes present in all nucleated cells, and TCRbeta template counts were normalized to that usable DNA to estimate T cell fraction. Repertoire TCRs were annotated as SARS-CoV-2-specific by exact matching of V gene, CDR3 amino acid sequence and J gene to a known reactive TCR set. The reference SARS-CoV-2 TCR set was obtained from MIRA and was filtered for enrichment in COVID-19-positive ImmuneCODE repertoires, whereby public or cross-reactive TCRs were removed. Drawing on the MIRA antigens, annotated TCRs were analysed further at the level of specific ORF or position within ORF. Breadth was defined as the number of annotated unique rearrangements divided by the total number of unique productive rearrangements, and depth was defined as the summed frequency of the annotated unique rearrangements. Two-sided Wilcoxon rank-sum tests were used to compare TCR breadth between groups. TCRdb holds this immuneACCESS table with in-frame rearrangements only. Some clones are missing; in checked studies, unresolved V genes explain under half, and the rest has no known cause. V and J calls plus clone size are reproduced from that table; the DNA served to infer D and trimming. This sample has 120,000 to 150,000 clones in its table, and roughly 85% of those were observed once. The top ten clonotypes cover 4% to 6% of the sample.

Sample time point, as interpreted from the label and publication: individuals recovered from natural SARS-CoV-2 infection. This record belongs to a study of Ad26.COV2.S vaccination and SARS-CoV-2 variants (dated by TCRdb to about 2021). Study-level background: Sequencing of the TCRbeta repertoire served to evaluate the specificity and breadth of SARS-CoV-2-reactive T cell receptors following Ad26.COV2.S vaccination. A total of 32 samples were included in the TCR-sequenced set, comprising around 19 Ad26.COV2.S vaccine recipients, 5 placebo recipients and 8 SARS-CoV-2 convalescent individuals. Points the paper makes about the study in general: Higher spike-specific TCR breadth was observed in Ad26.COV2.S recipients than in placebo recipients (P = 0.0014). After vaccination, substantial breadth of spike-specific CD8+ and CD4+ T cell responses was reported. Vaccine and placebo recipients had similar non-spike TCR breadth, a finding consistent with the vaccine containing only spike. According to the authors, total T cell responses may have been underestimated by the TCR breadth and depth analyses.

The rearrangement joined TRBV7-2 to TRBJ2-1, with no D gene named confidently. Sequencing was performed on peripheral blood, taken after recovery from COVID-19. The receptor comes from a human donor who had recovered from COVID-19. The DNA sequence reads TGTGCCAGCAGCTTAGTGGGGGAGCAGTTCTTC. Its translation reads: CASSLVGEQFF.